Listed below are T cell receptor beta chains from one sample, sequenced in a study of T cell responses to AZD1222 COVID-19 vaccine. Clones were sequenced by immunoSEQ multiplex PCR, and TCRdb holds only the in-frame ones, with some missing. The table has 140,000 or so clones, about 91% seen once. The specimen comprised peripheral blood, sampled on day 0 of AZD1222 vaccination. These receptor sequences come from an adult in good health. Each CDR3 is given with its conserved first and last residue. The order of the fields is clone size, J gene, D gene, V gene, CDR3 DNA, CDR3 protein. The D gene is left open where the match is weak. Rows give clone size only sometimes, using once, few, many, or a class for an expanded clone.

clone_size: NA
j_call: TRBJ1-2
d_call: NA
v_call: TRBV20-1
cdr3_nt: TGCAGTGCGGAGGCAGGGGATGGCTACACCTTC
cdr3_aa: CSAEAGDGYTF

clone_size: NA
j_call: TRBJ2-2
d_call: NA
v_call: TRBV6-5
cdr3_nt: TGTGCCAGCAGTTACTCGACAGCCAACACCGGGGAGCTGTTTTTT
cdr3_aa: CASSYSTANTGELFF

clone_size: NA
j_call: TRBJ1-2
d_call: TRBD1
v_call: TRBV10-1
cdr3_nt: TGCGCCAGCAGTGCCGGGACAGGGGGAAATGGCTACACCTTC
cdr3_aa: CASSAGTGGNGYTF

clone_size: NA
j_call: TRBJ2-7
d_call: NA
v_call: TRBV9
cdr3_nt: TGTGCCAGCAGCGTAGAAAGGGGCCCCTACGAGCAGTACTTC
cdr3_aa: CASSVERGPYEQYF

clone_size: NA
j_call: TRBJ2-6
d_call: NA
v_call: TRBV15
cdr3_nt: TGTGCCACCAGCGAAGGGATAGGGGTCGACGGGGCCAACGTCCTGACTTTC
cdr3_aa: CATSEGIGVDGANVLTF

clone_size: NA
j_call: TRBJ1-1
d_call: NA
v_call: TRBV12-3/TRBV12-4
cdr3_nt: TGTGCCAGCAGGGTACAGGTGAACACTGAAGCTTTCTTT
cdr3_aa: CASRVQVNTEAFF

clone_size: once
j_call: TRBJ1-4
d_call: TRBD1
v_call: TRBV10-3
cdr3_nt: TGTGCCATCGAGGACAGGGAGAATGAAAAACTGTTTTTT
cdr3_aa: CAIEDRENEKLFF

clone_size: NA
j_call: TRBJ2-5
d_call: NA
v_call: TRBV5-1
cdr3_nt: TGCGCCAGCAGCTTGATGGCGGATAAAAGGGAGACCCAGTACTTC
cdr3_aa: CASSLMADKRETQYF

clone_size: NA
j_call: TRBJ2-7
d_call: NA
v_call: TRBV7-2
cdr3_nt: TGTGCCAGCAGCTTAGGCGGCAGGGGTTCCTACGAGCAGTACTTC
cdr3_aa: CASSLGGRGSYEQYF

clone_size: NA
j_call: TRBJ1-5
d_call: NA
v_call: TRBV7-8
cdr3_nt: TGTGCCAGCAGCTTAGTCACGGATAGCAATCAGCCCCAGCATTTT
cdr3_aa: CASSLVTDSNQPQHF

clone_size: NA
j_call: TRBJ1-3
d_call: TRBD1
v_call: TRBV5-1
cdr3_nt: TGCGCCAGCAGCACAGGGGACACTTACTCTGGAAACACCATATATTTT
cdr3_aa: CASSTGDTYSGNTIYF

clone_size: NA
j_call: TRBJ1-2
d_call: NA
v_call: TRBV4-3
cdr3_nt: TGCGCCAGCAGCCGGTCGGGAGGGGTCTATGGCTACACCTTC
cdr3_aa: CASSRSGGVYGYTF

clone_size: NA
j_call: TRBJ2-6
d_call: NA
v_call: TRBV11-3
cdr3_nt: TGTGCCAGCAGCCTCCGGGGTTCGGGGGCCAACGTCCTGACTTTC
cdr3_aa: CASSLRGSGANVLTF

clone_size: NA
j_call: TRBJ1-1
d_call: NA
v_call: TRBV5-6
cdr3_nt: TGTGCCAGCAGCTTGGTCTCAGCGAGAGACACTGAAGCTTTCTTT
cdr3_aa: CASSLVSARDTEAFF

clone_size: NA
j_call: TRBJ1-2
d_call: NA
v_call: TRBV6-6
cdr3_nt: TGTGCCAGCAGTTCCCAACGCAGGGTTGACTATGGCTACACCTTC
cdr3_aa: CASSSQRRVDYGYTF

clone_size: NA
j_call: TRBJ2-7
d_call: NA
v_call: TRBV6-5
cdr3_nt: TGTGCCACACGTAAAACAGGCACCTACGAGCAGTACTTC
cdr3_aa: CATRKTGTYEQYF

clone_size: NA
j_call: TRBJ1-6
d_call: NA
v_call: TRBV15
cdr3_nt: TGTGCCACCAGCAGACCGGGCGAAAATTCACCCCTCCACTTT
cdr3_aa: CATSRPGENSPLHF

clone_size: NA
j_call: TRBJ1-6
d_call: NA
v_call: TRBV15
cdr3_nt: TGTGCCACCAGCAGAACAGGGAATAATTCACCCCTCCACTTT
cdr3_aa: CATSRTGNNSPLHF

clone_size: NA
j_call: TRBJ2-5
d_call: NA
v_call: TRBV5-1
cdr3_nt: TGCGCCAGCAGCTCCTTGACCGGGCGGGGGACCCAGTACTTC
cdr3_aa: CASSSLTGRGTQYF

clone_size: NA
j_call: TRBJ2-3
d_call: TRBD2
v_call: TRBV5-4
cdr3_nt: TGTGCCAGCAGCCCCGGGGCGGGGGGGCCTTTTGATACGCAGTATTTT
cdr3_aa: CASSPGAGGPFDTQYF

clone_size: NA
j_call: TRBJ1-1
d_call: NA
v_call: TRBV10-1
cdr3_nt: TGCGCCAGCTCAAGGGGACAGAACACTGAAGCTTTCTTT
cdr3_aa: CASSRGQNTEAFF

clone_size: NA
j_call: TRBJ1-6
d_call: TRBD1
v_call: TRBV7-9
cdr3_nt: TGTGCCAGCAGCTACACAGGGGAGAATTCACCCCTCCACTTT
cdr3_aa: CASSYTGENSPLHF

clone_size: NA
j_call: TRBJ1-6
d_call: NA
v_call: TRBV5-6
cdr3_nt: TGTGCCAGCAGCTTGGGACCTCTGGGCCACTATAATTCACCCCTCCACTTT
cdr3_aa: CASSLGPLGHYNSPLHF

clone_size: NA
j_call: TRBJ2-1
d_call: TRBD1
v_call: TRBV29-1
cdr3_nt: TGCAGCGTTGAGCCAGGGGGTTACAATGAGCAGTTCTTC
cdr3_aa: CSVEPGGYNEQFF

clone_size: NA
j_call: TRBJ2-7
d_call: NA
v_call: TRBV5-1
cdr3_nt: TGCGCCAGCAGCAAAAGGCAGGGGTGGGGGTACGAGCAGTACTTC
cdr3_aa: CASSKRQGWGYEQYF

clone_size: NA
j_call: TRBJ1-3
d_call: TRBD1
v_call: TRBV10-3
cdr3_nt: TGTGCCATCAGAGATACAGGGGGCTCTGGAAACACCATATATTTT
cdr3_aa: CAIRDTGGSGNTIYF

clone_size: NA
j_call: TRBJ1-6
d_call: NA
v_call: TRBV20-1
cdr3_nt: TGCAGTGCTAGTGGGGGAAGCTCCTATAATTCACCCCTCCACTTT
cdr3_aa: CSASGGSSYNSPLHF

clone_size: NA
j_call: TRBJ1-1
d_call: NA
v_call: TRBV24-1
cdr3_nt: TGTGCCACCAGTTTGTTGAGGAACACTGAAGCTTTCTTT
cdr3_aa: CATSLLRNTEAFF

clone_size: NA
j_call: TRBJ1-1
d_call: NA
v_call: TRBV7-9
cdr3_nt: TGTGCCAGCAGCTTAGATGGGGGCGGGATGAACACTGAAGCTTTCTTT
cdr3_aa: CASSLDGGGMNTEAFF

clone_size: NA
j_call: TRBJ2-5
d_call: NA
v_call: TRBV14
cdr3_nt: TGTGCCAGCAGCCAAGGGACGCTCCGACAAGAGACCCAGTACTTC
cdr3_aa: CASSQGTLRQETQYF

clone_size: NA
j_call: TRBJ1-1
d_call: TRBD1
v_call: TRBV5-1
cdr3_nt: TGCGCCAGCAGGACCGGGACAGGGAGTACTGAAGCTTTCTTT
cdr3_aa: CASRTGTGSTEAFF

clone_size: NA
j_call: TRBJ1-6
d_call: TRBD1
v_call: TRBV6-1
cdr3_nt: TGTGCCACCCGGGAGGGGGCCGGTTCACCCCTCCACTTT
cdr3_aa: CATREGAGSPLHF

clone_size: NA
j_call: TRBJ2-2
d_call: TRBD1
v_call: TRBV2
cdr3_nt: TGTGCCAGCAGACCGACAGGGGGGCCGTTCGGGGAGCTGTTTTTT
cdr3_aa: CASRPTGGPFGELFF

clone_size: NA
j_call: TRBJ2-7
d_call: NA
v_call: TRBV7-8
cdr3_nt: TGTGCCAGCAGCCTCCGGGACGATGCCTACGAGCAGTACTTC
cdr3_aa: CASSLRDDAYEQYF

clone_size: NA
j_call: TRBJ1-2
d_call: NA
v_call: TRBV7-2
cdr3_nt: TGTGCCAGCAGCTTAGCGGGGGGCCAGAACTATGGCTACACCTTC
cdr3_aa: CASSLAGGQNYGYTF

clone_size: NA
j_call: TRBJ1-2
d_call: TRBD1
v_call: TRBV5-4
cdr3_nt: TGTGCCAGCAGCTTGGCTAAGACAGGGTTGGGTGGCTACACCTTC
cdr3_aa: CASSLAKTGLGGYTF

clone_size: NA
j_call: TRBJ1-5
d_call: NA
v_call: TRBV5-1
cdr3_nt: TGCGCCAGCAGCCAGGGCGTCAATCAGCCCCAGCATTTT
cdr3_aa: CASSQGVNQPQHF

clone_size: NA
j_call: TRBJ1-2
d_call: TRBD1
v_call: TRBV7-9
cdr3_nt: TGTGCCAGCAGCTCGGGACAGGGGAATGGCTACACCTTC
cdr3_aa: CASSSGQGNGYTF

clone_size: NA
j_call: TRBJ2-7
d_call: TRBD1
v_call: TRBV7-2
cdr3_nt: TGTGCCAGCAGCTTATATCACAGGGGCGGCTACGAGCAGTACTTC
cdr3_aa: CASSLYHRGGYEQYF

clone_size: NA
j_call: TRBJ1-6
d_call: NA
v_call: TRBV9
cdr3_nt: TGTGCCAGCAGCGTACCAGGTGGCAATTCACCCCTCCACTTT
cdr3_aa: CASSVPGGNSPLHF

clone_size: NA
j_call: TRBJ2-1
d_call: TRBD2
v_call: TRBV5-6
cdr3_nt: TGTGCCAGCAGCAGCGGGCGGGGGGCCTACAATGAGCAGTTCTTC
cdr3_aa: CASSSGRGAYNEQFF

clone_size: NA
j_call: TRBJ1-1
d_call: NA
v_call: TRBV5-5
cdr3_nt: TGTGCCAGCAGCTTTCTTATGTCAGAAGGAGAAGCTTTCTTT
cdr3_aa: CASSFLMSEGEAFF

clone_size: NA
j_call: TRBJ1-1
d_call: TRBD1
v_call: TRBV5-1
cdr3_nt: TGCGCCAGCAGCTTGGGGTCAGGGGGCGCTTCTGAAGCTTTCTTT
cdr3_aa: CASSLGSGGASEAFF

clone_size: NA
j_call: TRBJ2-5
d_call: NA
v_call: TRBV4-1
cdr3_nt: TGCGCCAGCAGCCAAGACGCCGGACAGCCAGGGACCCAGTACTTC
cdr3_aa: CASSQDAGQPGTQYF

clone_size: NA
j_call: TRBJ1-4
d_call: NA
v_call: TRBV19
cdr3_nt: TGTGCCAGACCCTGCAATGAAGGAAAGAAACTAACAACTAATGAAAAACTGTTTTTT
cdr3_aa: CARPCNEGKKLTTNEKLFF

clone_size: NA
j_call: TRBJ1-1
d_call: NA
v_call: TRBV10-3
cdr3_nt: TGTGCCATCAGTGGGACGGGAGGACCAAGTGCGTGGAACACTGAAGCTTTCTTT
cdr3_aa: CAISGTGGPSAWNTEAFF

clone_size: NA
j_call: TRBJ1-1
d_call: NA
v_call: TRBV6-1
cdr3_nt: TGTGCCAGCAGTGAGCCAGAGAACACTGAAGCTTTCTTT
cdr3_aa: CASSEPENTEAFF

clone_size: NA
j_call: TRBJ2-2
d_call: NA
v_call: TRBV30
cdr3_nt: TGTGCCTGGATAAAGGGGACGAACACCGGGGAGCTGTTTTTT
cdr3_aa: CAWIKGTNTGELFF

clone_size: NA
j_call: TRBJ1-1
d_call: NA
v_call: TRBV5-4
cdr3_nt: TGTGCCAGCAGCTTAGCCACTGAAGCTTTCTTT
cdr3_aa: CASSLATEAFF

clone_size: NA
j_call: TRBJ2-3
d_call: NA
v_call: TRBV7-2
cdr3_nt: TGTGCCAGCAGCTTATTTAGCCGCCTTGGGGGAGCGCAGTATTTT
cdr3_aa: CASSLFSRLGGAQYF

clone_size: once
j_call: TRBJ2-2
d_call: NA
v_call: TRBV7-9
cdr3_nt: TGTGCCAGCAGCTTAGATTCCGGGTATCCCGGGGAGCTGTTTTTT
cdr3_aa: CASSLDSGYPGELFF

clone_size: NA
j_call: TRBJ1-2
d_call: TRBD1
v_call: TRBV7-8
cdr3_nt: TGTGCCAGCAGCGTACTTCGACAGGGCCTATTTAACTATGGCTACACCTTC
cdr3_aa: CASSVLRQGLFNYGYTF

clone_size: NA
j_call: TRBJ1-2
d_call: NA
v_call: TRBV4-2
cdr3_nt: TGTGCCAGCAGCCAAGAGAGCGCAGGGTGGAAGTATGGCTACACCTTC
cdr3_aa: CASSQESAGWKYGYTF

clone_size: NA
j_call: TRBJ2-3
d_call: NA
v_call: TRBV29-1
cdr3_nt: TGCAGCGTTGAGAGGGGGAGTCACGATACGCAGTATTTT
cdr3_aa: CSVERGSHDTQYF

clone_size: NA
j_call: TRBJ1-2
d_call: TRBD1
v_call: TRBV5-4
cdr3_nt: TGTGCCAGCAGCTTCCCGGGGGACAGGGGAAACTATGGCTACACCTTC
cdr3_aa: CASSFPGDRGNYGYTF